The 9 T cell receptor beta chains below all came from one sample that was sequenced in a study of blood T cells in healthy people across ages. The authors ran a second PCR of about 6 to 12 cycles using a sample-barcoded 5' primer and a J-beta primer mix. MiXCR, applied by TCRdb to the 5' RACE reads, yields one record per CDR3 protein. Here the sample spans roughly 720,000 distinct CDR3 sequences, about 48% being singletons. Sample: blood. The receptors were gathered from an elderly man in good health.

This clonotype was recorded many times. Just one base apart from a much larger clone, this may be a read error. V is TRBV7-2 and J is TRBJ2-3; TRBD2 aligns across 9 bases. Germline trimming cut 5 bases from V and 6 bases from J; bases unmatched to any gene: 6. CDR1 and CDR2 from the germline V gene are SGHTA and FQGNSA. The CDR3 runs to 14 residues. The CDR3 region is CASSAGLAPDTQYF. The CDR3 DNA is TGTGCCAGCAGCGCGGGACTAGCTCCGGATACGCAGTATTTT.

The V gene is TRBV5-1, the J gene TRBJ1-5; maybe TRBD1 (6 bases). V gave up 3 bases and J gave up 0 bases, with 10 bases separating them. This CDR3 region has 15 residues. CDR1 is SGHRS, CDR2 YFSETQ, per germline. CDR3 coding DNA: TGCGCCAGCAGCTCGGAGGGGGGTAGCAATCAGCCCCAGCATTTT. Its translation is CASSSEGGSNQPQHF.

This chain connects TRBV7-2 to TRBJ2-7; D uncertain. CDR1 and CDR2 from the germline V gene are SGHTA and FQGNSA. Deletions cut 1 base from V and 1 base from J, with 11 bases between. The CDR3 spans 15 residues. In DNA form, the CDR3 reads TGTGCCAGCAGCTTAGTTGACGGGCAGTCCTACGAGCAGTACTTC. Protein sequence: CASSLVDGQSYEQYF.

The rearrangement joins TRBV2 to TRBJ2-1; no clear D gene. V was cut by 4 bases and J by 10 bases, with 11 bases left in between. CDR1 is SNHLY and CDR2 is FYNNEI in the germline V gene. The CDR3 has 12 amino acids. The CDR3 DNA follows: TGTGCCAGCAGTGTTACAGCAGGAGAGCAGTTCTTC. Translating gives CASSVTAGEQFF.

V and J are TRBV10-3 and TRBJ2-1; D is undetermined. V lost 2 bases and J lost 3, with 5 bases in between. This CDR3 contains 13 residues. Germline-derived CDR1 and CDR2 are ENHRY and SYGVKD. This chain's CDR3 is CAISEQVYNEQFF. Written as DNA, the CDR3 is TGTGCCATCAGTGAGCAGGTCTACAATGAGCAGTTCTTC.

This chain uses TRBV25-1 with TRBJ1-6; unclear D gene. Germline CDR1 MGHDK, CDR2 SYGVNS. CDR3 length: 12 amino acids. The germline V and J ends were trimmed by 0 bases and 10 bases, with 4 bases remaining between them. The DNA for the CDR3 is TGTGCCAGCAGTGAATATTACTCACCCCTCCACTTT. This codes for CASSEYYSPLHF.

This chain connects TRBV29-1 to TRBJ2-1; D is uncertain. The CDR3 consists of 11 residues. Germline V gives CDR1 SQVTM, CDR2 ANQGSEA. V lost 7 bases, J lost 3 bases, and 7 bases lay in between. The CDR3 loop reads CSGVLYNEQFF. In DNA, the CDR3 is TGCAGCGGGGTTCTCTACAATGAGCAGTTCTTC.

The chain combines TRBV7-3 with TRBJ2-1; either TRBD1 or TRBD2 may supply D (7 bases each). The J call may be wrong; the DNA end is better matched by TRBJ2-7. The CDR3 consists of 14 residues. Germline V gene data show CDR1 as SGHTA and CDR2 as FQGTGA. Here the CDR3 DNA reads TGTGCCAGCAGCTTAACCAGGGGGGGATACGAGCAGTACTTC. Protein: CASSLTRGGYEQYF.

This clonotype was observed a handful of times. The CDR3 here is CSVSGQVRSYEQYF. In nucleotides, the CDR3 is TGCAGCGTTAGTGGACAGGTTCGCTCCTACGAGCAGTACTTC. V is TRBV29-1 and J is TRBJ2-7; TRBD1 matches 7 bases. The CDR3 runs to 14 residues. Unmatched junction bases numbered 7, after V lost 5 bases and J lost 0 bases. Germline V gives CDR1 SQVTM, CDR2 ANQGSEA.